The present T cell receptor beta chain was sequenced within a study of naive and memory T cell subsets. Whole-study results and caveats: In naive cells, over 95% of TCR sequences were seen only once. Expression changes during T cell differentiation may affect RNA-based TCR counts.

This clonotype was detected ten times or more. What it binds is not known. Trimming stripped 2 bases from V and 5 bases from J, with 24 bases between. Germline V gives CDR1 MNHNS, CDR2 SASEGT. The CDR3 totals 18 residues. Both TRBC1 and TRBC2 were covered by a beta constant-region primer of two equimolar oligonucleotides. MiXCR, applied by TCRdb to the UMI-ligation and nested PCR reads, yields one record per CDR3 protein. This table holds around 35,000 distinct CDR3 sequences, about an eighth found once. CD45RA-CD27- cells were effector memory; CD45RA+CD27- cells were EMRA. The chain recombines TRBV6-1 with TRBJ1-1; possible D gene TRBD1, 6 bases. The sequence was collected from a human donor in good health. Sequencing input: effector memory CD4+ T cells from blood. Stated subset: effector memory, CD45RA- CD27-. CDR3 bases: TGTGCCAGCAGTGAACTGGGGGCGGGAAGAGGCCCCCAAACTGAAGCTTTCTTT. Protein product: CASSELGAGRGPQTEAFF.